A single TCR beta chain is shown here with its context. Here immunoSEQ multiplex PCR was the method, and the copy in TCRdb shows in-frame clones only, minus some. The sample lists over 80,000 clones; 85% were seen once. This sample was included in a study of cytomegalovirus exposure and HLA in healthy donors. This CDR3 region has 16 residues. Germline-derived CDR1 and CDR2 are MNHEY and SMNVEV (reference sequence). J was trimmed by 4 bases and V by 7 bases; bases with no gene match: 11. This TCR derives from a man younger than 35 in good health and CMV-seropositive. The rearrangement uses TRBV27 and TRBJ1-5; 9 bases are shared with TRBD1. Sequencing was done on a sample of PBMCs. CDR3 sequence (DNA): TGTGCCAGCACCGTAACCGGGACAGGGACTAATCAGCCCCAGCATTTT. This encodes CASTVTGTGTNQPQHF.